Described below is a single T cell receptor (beta chain) sequence and its context. The antigen is undetermined. These data originate in a study of memory CD8 T cells in hepatitis C reinfection. The overall study: Chronic HCV followed reinfection in two donors who cleared primary infection.

General study results and limits: Five donors were too few for definitive public clonotype conclusions.

Time point in this sample: pre-reinfection, 55 to 20 weeks before reinfection detection. The sorted cells went straight to TCR sequencing with no prior in vitro expansion. Donors came from people who inject drugs enrolled in HEPCO, Canada. Total naive CD8 T cells were sorted as viable CD3+ CD8+ CD45RO- cells from two donors. Clones were read by immunoSEQ multiplex PCR, and TCRdb kept only the in-frame ones, dropping some. The top ten hold approximately 1% of the sample, which has approximately 52,000 clones, about nine tenths seen once. The germline gives CDR1 SEHNR, CDR2 FQNEAQ (reference sequence). V lost 4 bases to trimming and J lost 7 bases, with 20 bases between them. The CDR3 has 16 amino acids.

This rearrangement joins TRBV7-9 to TRBJ1-3; D gene uncertain. This sequence was found in a man between 18 and 35 years old with hepatitis C virus infection. Sequenced input: naive CD8+ T cells sorted from blood. Here the CDR3 DNA reads TGTGCCAGCAGCTACCCCTCGGGGATGGGTCGTAACACCATATATTTT. Translating gives CASSYPSGMGRNTIYF.